Listed below are T cell receptor beta chains from one sample, sequenced in a study of CD8+ T cells in alopecia areata. Sequencing used immunoSEQ multiplex PCR; TCRdb keeps in-frame clones, though not all of them. The table has 15,000 to 20,000 clones, 50% to 60% seen once; the top ten hold roughly 8.2%. The sample here was skin, taken at week 4, from a patient treated with tofacitinib. The receptor source for this set is a human donor with alopecia areata. Each CDR3 is given without its conserved first and last residue. Not all rows give a size; the values are once, few, many and, for expanded clones, a class.

cdr3_length	clone_size	j_call	v_call	cdr3_aa
12	few	TRBJ2-3	TRBV4-3	ASSQGLGTDTQY
14	few	TRBJ1-1	TRBV28	ASHSRGQDMNTEAF
10	.	TRBJ1-1	TRBV6-5	ASGTVNTEAF
10	.	TRBJ2-3	TRBV7-9	ASSSPRDTQY
13	.	TRBJ2-7	TRBV28	ASSFGNTGVGEQY
10	.	TRBJ2-7	TRBV5-4	ASSLQGYEQY
11	.	TRBJ1-2	TRBV28	ASSFPGLDGYT
15	.	TRBJ2-3	TRBV18	ASSPPLRTGYTDTQY
15	.	TRBJ1-4	TRBV2	ASRPGTGDPSSRKLF
12	.	TRBJ1-1	TRBV25-1	ASSAGEGNTEAF
10	.	TRBJ2-3	TRBV2	ASSPIPDTQY
13	.	TRBJ2-7	TRBV5-1	ASSLQGGEPYEQY
12	.	TRBJ2-7	TRBV28	ASSPRGGRYEQY
12	.	TRBJ1-1	TRBV5-6	ASRLGRMNTEAF
12	.	TRBJ2-6	TRBV30	AWRPVAGVDVLT
13	once	TRBJ1-6	TRBV21-1	ASSTRGSYNSPLH
17	.	TRBJ1-4	TRBV27	ASSLRPQGYFTLNEKLF
13	.	TRBJ2-2	TRBV6-6	ASSYSTGVAGELF
12	.	TRBJ2-3	TRBV18	ASSPLGQDDTQY
16	few	TRBJ2-1	TRBV4-1	ASSQDLSKRGAYNEQF
12	.	TRBJ2-7	TRBV27	ASSLTSGVYEQY
12	.	TRBJ2-7	TRBV27	ASSAGTGGYEQY
14	.	TRBJ2-1	TRBV5-1	ASSFSPGLAGDEQF
14	few	TRBJ2-6	TRBV4-3	ASSQGSGAGANVLT
15	few	TRBJ1-2	TRBV14	ASSQPTRSTVHYGYT
13	few	TRBJ2-7	TRBV7-9	ASSSVRDSSYEQY